One sample yielded the 30 T cell receptor beta chains listed below, sequenced in a study of blood T cell repertoires in COVID-19. Sequencing was performed with immunoSEQ multiplex PCR; in TCRdb, only in-frame clones are kept and a portion is missing. The top ten hold roughly 14% of the sample, which has about 72,000 clones, more than 75% seen once. Sequencing was done on a sample of peripheral blood. The source of these receptors is a woman aged 60-70 years with acute or convalescent COVID-19.

This clone was picked up one time. V is TRBV19 and J is TRBJ1-5; 7 bases agree with TRBD1. CDR3 length: 16 amino acids. V was pared by 1 base and J by 2 bases, with 5 bases of the junction left unmatched. Germline V gene data show CDR1 as LNHDA and CDR2 as SQIVND (reference sequence). The CDR3 nucleotides are TGTGCCAGTAGTATAGGACAGGGATTGGGCAATCAGCCCCAGCATTTT. It codes for CASSIGQGLGNQPQHF. The full variable domain, rest sourced from reference TRBV19 and TRBJ1-5, is DGGITQSPKYLFRKEGQNVTLSCEQNLNHDAMYWYRQDPGQGLRLIYYSQIVNDFQKGDIAEGYSVSREKKESFPLTVTSAQKNPTAFYLCASSIGQGLGNQPQHFGDGTRLSIL.

The chain has TRBV3-1 (or the pseudogene TRBV3-2) and TRBJ1-6; tentatively, D is TRBD1 (6 bases). V was pared by 8 bases and J by 8 bases, with 13 bases between. This CDR3 contains 13 residues. CDR1 is LGHDT and CDR2 is YNNKEL in the germline V gene (reference sequence). The CDR3 here is CASQQGYDSPLHF. Written as DNA, the CDR3 is TGTGCCAGCCAACAGGGATATGATTCACCCCTCCACTTT.

The rearrangement links TRBV18 to TRBJ1-4; D is undetermined. CDR1 is KGHSH, CDR2 LQKENI, per germline. The CDR3 covers 15 residues. Trimming shortened V by 1 base and J by 6 bases, and 12 bases separated the two germline ends. The CDR3 DNA sequence: TGTGCCAGCTCACCACGGAGGAGTGCGGATGAAAAACTGTTTTTT. This translates into CASSPRRSADEKLFF.

The V call is TRBV7-9, the J call TRBJ2-7; no reliable D call. Germline CDR1 and CDR2: SEHNR and FQNEAQ (reference sequence). This CDR3 comprises 12 residues. V lost 1 base and J lost 2, with 3 bases in between. CDR3 protein: CASSLVTYEQYF. The CDR3 nucleotides are TGTGCCAGCAGCTTAGTCACCTACGAGCAGTACTTC.

This rearrangement joins TRBV18 to TRBJ1-6; 7 positions match TRBD1. From germline, CDR1 is KGHSH and CDR2 LQKENI. This CDR3 comprises 16 residues. The ends lost 2 bases at V and 3 bases at J; junction bases unmatched: 4. For the CDR3, the DNA is TGTGCCAGCTCACCAGCCGGACAGGTCTATAATTCACCCCTCCACTTT. Its protein is CASSPAGQVYNSPLHF.

The chain combines TRBV10-2 with TRBJ1-6; 9 positions agree with TRBD1. Germline V gene data show CDR1 as WSHSY and CDR2 as SAAADI. The CDR3 length is 15 residues. V shed 4 bases and J 7 bases; nucleotides not matched to a gene: 5. DNA for the CDR3: TGCGCCAGCAGTGGCCCGGGACAGGGAAATTCACCCCTCCACTTT. It yields the protein CASSGPGQGNSPLHF.

Only one count was recorded for this clone. This chain connects TRBV19 to TRBJ1-2, with 7 positions matching TRBD1. The V gene's germline CDR1 is LNHDA and CDR2 SQIVND (reference sequence). Losses at the gene ends were 5 bases for V and 6 bases for J; bases not matched to a gene: 9. The CDR3 loop spans 14 amino acids. The CDR3 coding sequence is TGTGCCAGTAGTGTTCGACAGGGAACGGATGGCTACACCTTC. It is translated as CASSVRQGTDGYTF.

In its sample, this clone was seen once. The chain uses TRBV5-1 and TRBJ1-2, with 9 bases lining up with TRBD1. This CDR3 region has 16 residues. Germline CDR1 and CDR2: SGHRS and YFSETQ. Losses at the gene ends were 4 bases for V and 6 bases for J; bases not matched to a gene: 13. The CDR3 sequence is CASSLFGTGPEDGYTF. CDR3 coding DNA: TGCGCCAGCAGCCTCTTTGGGACAGGGCCGGAGGATGGCTACACCTTC.

The J gene is TRBJ2-7, the V gene TRBV6-6; 14 nucleotides agree with TRBD2. Germline V gene lookup returns CDR1 MNHNY and CDR2 SVGAGI (reference sequence). After removal of 7 bases from V and 1 base from J, the junction contained 3 bases not matched to a gene. This CDR3 comprises 15 residues. The CDR3 is CASTRTSGGSYEQYF. The CDR3 DNA reads TGTGCCAGCACCCGGACTAGCGGGGGGTCCTACGAGCAGTACTTC.

The rearrangement links TRBV7-8 to TRBJ1-1; TRBD1 matches 7 bases. This CDR3 contains 15 residues. J lost 1 base, V lost 0 bases, and 2 bases had no gene match. Germline V CDR1 and CDR2: SGHVS, FQNEAQ. CDR3 nucleotide sequence: TGTGCCAGCAGCTTAGCGGGACAGTGGAACACTGAAGCTTTCTTT. Protein product: CASSLAGQWNTEAFF. Variable domain in full (rest from reference TRBV7-8 and TRBJ1-1): GAGVSQSPRYKVAKRGQDVALRCDPISGHVSLFWYQQALGQGPEFLTYFQNEAQLDKSGLPSDRFFAERPEGSVSTLKIQRTQQEDSAVYLCASSLAGQWNTEAFFGQGTRLTVV.

V and J are TRBV9 and TRBJ1-1; D ambiguous. This CDR3 is 14 amino acids long. V lost 0 bases and J 1 base, leaving 7 bases between the germline ends. Germline V gene data show CDR1 as SGDLS and CDR2 as YYNGEE. CDR3 DNA sequence: TGTGCCAGCAGCGTAGAACAGTCGAACACTGAAGCTTTCTTT. Residues: CASSVEQSNTEAFF.

The rearrangement joins TRBV27 to TRBJ2-2; tentative D call: TRBD1 (6 bases). V was trimmed by 7 bases and J by 4 bases, leaving 16 bases between them. This CDR3 has 15 residues. The germline gives CDR1 MNHEY, CDR2 SMNVEV (reference sequence). This chain's CDR3 is CASTRVGAGTGELFF. CDR3 bases: TGTGCCAGCACCCGGGTGGGGGCGGGCACCGGGGAGCTGTTTTTT.

This chain uses TRBV10-2 with TRBJ1-5, with 8 bases that match TRBD1. The CDR3 contains 16 residues. After removal of 3 bases from V and 7 bases from J, the junction contained 11 bases not matched to a gene. Germline V gene lookup returns CDR1 WSHSY and CDR2 SAAADI. The CDR3 coding sequence is TGCGCCAGCAGTGACCTCGGACAGGGAACAAGGCAGCCCCAGCATTTT. Encoded protein: CASSDLGQGTRQPQHF.

The chain carries TRBV19 and TRBJ1-3; D is possibly TRBD1 (5 bases). This CDR3 comprises 16 residues. V lost 7 bases and J lost 0, with 16 bases in between. Germline CDR1 LNHDA, CDR2 SQIVND (reference sequence). CDR3 in DNA: TGTGCCAGTACCTCCTTGACAGCGAGCTCTGGAAACACCATATATTTT. It yields the protein CASTSLTASSGNTIYF.

The chain combines TRBV20-1 with TRBJ2-7, with D possibly TRBD1 on 6 matching bases. The CDR3 is made up of 11 amino acids. V gave up 2 bases and J gave up 5 bases, with 7 bases separating them. The germline V gene encodes CDR1 DFQATT and CDR2 SNEGSKA (reference sequence). As DNA, the CDR3 is TGCAGTGCTAGACAGGGGAACGAGCAGTACTTC. Amino acids: CSARQGNEQYF.

This clone was observed a few times. V and J are TRBV5-1 and TRBJ2-3, with 7 bases identical to TRBD2. The trim removed 0 bases at V and 7 bases at J, leaving 8 bases unmatched. CDR3 size: 15 residues. Germline assignment: CDR1 SGHRS and CDR2 YFSETQ. The CDR3 DNA is TGCGCCAGCAGCTTGGACGGGGGGTCGTCGAATACGCAGTATTTT. It specifies CASSLDGGSSNTQYF. The full variable domain, completed using reference TRBV5-1 and TRBJ2-3, is KAGVTQTPRYLIKTRGQQVTLSCSPISGHRSVSWYQQTPGQGLQFLFEYFSETQRNKGNFPGRFSGRQFSNSRSEMNVSTLELGDSALYLCASSLDGGSSNTQYFGPGTRLTVL.

The chain joins TRBV7-9 to TRBJ1-1; 7 positions agree with TRBD1. V shed 5 bases and J 8 bases; nucleotides not matched to a gene: 8. Germline V gives CDR1 SEHNR, CDR2 FQNEAQ (reference sequence). The CDR3 consists of 13 residues. The CDR3 region is CASSVQGRLEAFF. The CDR3 region has the DNA TGTGCCAGCAGCGTACAGGGGCGACTCGAAGCTTTCTTT. Full variable domain (remainder filled in from reference TRBV7-9 and TRBJ1-1): DTGVSQNPRHKITKRGQNVTFRCDPISEHNRLYWYRQTLGQGPEFLTYFQNEAQLEKSRLLSDRFSAERPKGSFSTLEIQRTEQGDSAMYLCASSVQGRLEAFFGQGTRLTVV.

The rearrangement uses TRBV4-1 and TRBJ2-3; 7 positions agree with TRBD1. The CDR3 totals 14 residues. J gave up 5 bases and V 1 base, and 3 bases lay outside the gene matches. Germline-derived CDR1 and CDR2 are MGHRA and YSYEKL. The CDR3 reads CASSQGQGGDTQYF. The DNA for the CDR3 is TGCGCCAGCAGCCAAGGACAGGGCGGAGATACGCAGTATTTT.

CDR3 coding DNA: TGTGCCAGCAGTTTAACCTCCGGGACAGACTCCTACGAGCAGTACTTC. This translates into CASSLTSGTDSYEQYF. The V call is TRBV28, the J call TRBJ2-7, with 7 nucleotides matching TRBD1. This CDR3 has 16 residues. Germline loops: CDR1 MDHEN, CDR2 SYDVKM. The trim removed 2 bases at V and 0 bases at J, leaving 7 bases unmatched.

CDR3 nucleotide sequence: TGTGCCAGCAGCGCCTCTAGCGGGGAAATCACAGATACGCAGTATTTT. Protein sequence: CASSASSGEITDTQYF. This sequence joins TRBV13 and TRBJ2-3, with TRBD2 matching 9 bases. This CDR3 comprises 16 residues. J lost 2 bases, V lost 5 bases, and 8 bases had no gene match. The germline V gene has CDR1 PRHDT and CDR2 FYEKMQ (reference sequence).

The chain uses TRBV4-2 and TRBJ2-2; no definite D call. V was trimmed by 0 bases and J by 0 bases, leaving 5 bases between them. Germline-derived CDR1 and CDR2 are LGHNA and YNFKEQ. CDR3 length equals 15 residues. The CDR3 sequence is CASSQDETNTGELFF. DNA of the CDR3: TGTGCCAGCAGCCAAGATGAGACGAACACCGGGGAGCTGTTTTTT.

This clone has more than one count but fewer than ten. The gene calls are TRBV5-8 and TRBJ2-1; the D gene is possibly TRBD1 (5 bases). This CDR3 is 15 amino acids long. V was clipped by 0 bases and J by 8 bases, with 15 bases between them. Per germline, CDR1 SGHTS and CDR2 YDEGEE. CDR3 amino acids: CASSLGRGHTDEQFF. The CDR3 DNA follows: TGTGCCAGCAGCTTGGGGCGAGGACATACGGATGAGCAGTTCTTC.

CDR3 in amino acids: CASSPDRGIDGYTF. The CDR3 region has the DNA TGTGCCAGCAGTCCGGACAGGGGGATTGATGGCTACACCTTC. The chain combines TRBV2 with TRBJ1-2, with TRBD1 identical over 10 bases. The CDR3 covers 14 residues. Germline V gives CDR1 SNHLY, CDR2 FYNNEI. J lost 6 bases, V lost 5 bases, and 6 bases had no gene match.

The V gene is TRBV7-9, the J gene TRBJ2-7; 7 bases line up with TRBD2. Germline V gene lookup returns CDR1 SEHNR and CDR2 FQNEAQ (reference sequence). V lost 1 base, J lost 0 bases, and 0 bases stayed unmatched. The CDR3 is 14 residues long. CDR3 coding DNA: TGTGCCAGCAGCTTAGGCGGGGGCTCCTACGAGCAGTACTTC. It specifies CASSLGGGSYEQYF.

The chain has TRBV2 and TRBJ2-1, with D possibly TRBD1 on 6 matching bases. From germline, CDR1 is SNHLY and CDR2 FYNNEI. V lost 11 bases, J lost 8 bases, and 19 bases lay in between. The CDR3 is 13 residues long. In nucleotides, the CDR3 is TGTGCCGGAAACAGGGTTGGTTTTGATGAGCAGTTCTTC. Protein sequence: CAGNRVGFDEQFF. The entire variable domain, with the rest obtained from reference TRBV2 and TRBJ2-1, is as follows: EPEVTQTPSHQVTQMGQEVILRCVPISNHLYFYWYRQILGQKVEFLVSFYNNEISEKSEIFDDQFSVERPDGSNFTLKIRSTKLEDSAMYFCAGNRVGFDEQFFGPGTRLTVL.

The chain uses TRBV19 and TRBJ1-3; D gene unclear. Germline V lookup: CDR1 LNHDA, CDR2 SQIVND (reference sequence). Trimming pared 5 bases from V and 0 bases from J, leaving 8 bases between. The CDR3 extends over 14 amino acids. CDR3 amino acids: CASSAGGSGNTIYF. For the CDR3, the DNA is TGTGCCAGTAGTGCAGGAGGCTCTGGAAACACCATATATTTT.

The sample holds a few counts of this clone. The gene calls are TRBV27 and TRBJ2-7, with 7 bases matching TRBD1. The V gene end was trimmed by 6 bases and the J gene end by 0 bases; junction bases not matched to a gene: 5. The CDR3 runs 14 residues. CDR1 MNHEY and CDR2 SMNVEV come from the germline V gene (reference sequence). The CDR3 here is CASRSGQLSYEQYF. In nucleotides, the CDR3 is TGTGCCAGCAGATCGGGACAGCTCTCCTACGAGCAGTACTTC.

V and J are TRBV6-5 and TRBJ1-1, with D possibly TRBD1 on 5 matching bases. The CDR3 covers 13 residues. From germline, CDR1 is MNHEY and CDR2 SVGAGI. Trimming removed 6 bases from V and 3 bases from J, with 11 bases in between. Written as DNA, the CDR3 is TGTGCCAGCAGGCGGGGCCCCGACACTGAAGCTTTCTTT. It translates to CASRRGPDTEAFF.

The rearrangement uses TRBV7-3 and TRBJ2-3; 13 nucleotides match TRBD2. From germline, CDR1 is SGHTA and CDR2 FQGTGA. The length of the CDR3 is 16 residues. Unmatched junction bases numbered 5, after V lost 6 bases and J lost 2 bases. The CDR3 spells CASSPLAGGYTDTQYF. The CDR3, as DNA: TGTGCCAGCAGTCCACTAGCGGGGGGGTACACAGATACGCAGTATTTT.

This clone has only a few counts. The J gene is TRBJ2-6, the V gene TRBV4-2; perhaps TRBD1 as D (7 bases). The germline V gene encodes CDR1 LGHNA and CDR2 YNFKEQ. The V end was cut by 5 bases, the J end by 3 bases, with 14 bases between. The CDR3 covers 16 residues. The CDR3: CASSEQGGGGANVLTF. In DNA form, the CDR3 reads TGTGCCAGCAGCGAGCAGGGGGGCGGTGGGGCCAACGTCCTGACTTTC.